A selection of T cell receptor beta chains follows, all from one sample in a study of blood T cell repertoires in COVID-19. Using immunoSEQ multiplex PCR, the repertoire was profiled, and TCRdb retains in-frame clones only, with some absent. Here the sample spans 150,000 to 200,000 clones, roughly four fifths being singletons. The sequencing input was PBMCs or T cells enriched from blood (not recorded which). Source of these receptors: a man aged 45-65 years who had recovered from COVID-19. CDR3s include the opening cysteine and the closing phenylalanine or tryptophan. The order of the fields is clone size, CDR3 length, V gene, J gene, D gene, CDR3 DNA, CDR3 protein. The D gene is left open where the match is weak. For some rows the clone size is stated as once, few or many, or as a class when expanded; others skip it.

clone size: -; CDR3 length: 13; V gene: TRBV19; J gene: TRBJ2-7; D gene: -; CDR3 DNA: TGTGCCAGCCGAGACCTGGGCGGGTACGAGCAGTACTTC; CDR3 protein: CASRDLGGYEQYF
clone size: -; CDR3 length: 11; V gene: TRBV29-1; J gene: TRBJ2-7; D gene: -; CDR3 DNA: TGCAGCGGGGTCGGGGCCTACGAGCAGTACTTC; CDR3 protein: CSGVGAYEQYF
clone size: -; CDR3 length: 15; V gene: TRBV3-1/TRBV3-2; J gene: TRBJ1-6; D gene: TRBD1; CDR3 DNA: TGTGCCAGCAGCGACAGGGGACAATATAATTCACCCCTCCACTTT; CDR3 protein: CASSDRGQYNSPLHF
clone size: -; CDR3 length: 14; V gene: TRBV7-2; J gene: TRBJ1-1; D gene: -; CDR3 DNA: TGTGCCAGCAGCTTAAGAGGGATAGGTACTGAAGCTTTCTTT; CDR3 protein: CASSLRGIGTEAFF
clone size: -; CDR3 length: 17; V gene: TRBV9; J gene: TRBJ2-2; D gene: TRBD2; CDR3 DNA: TGTGCCAGCAGCGTAGGTGTCAGCGGGGGGGGCACCGGGGAGCTGTTTTTT; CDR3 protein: CASSVGVSGGGTGELFF
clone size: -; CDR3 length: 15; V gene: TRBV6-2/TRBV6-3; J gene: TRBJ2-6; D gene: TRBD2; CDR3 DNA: TGTGCCACCAGCGGGGGGGTTGCTGGGGCCAACGTCCTGACTTTC; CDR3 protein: CATSGGVAGANVLTF
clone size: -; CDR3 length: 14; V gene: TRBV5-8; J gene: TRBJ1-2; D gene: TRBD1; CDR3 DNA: TGTGCCAGCAGCCGGGACAGGGGGCCGGATGGCTACACCTTC; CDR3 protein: CASSRDRGPDGYTF
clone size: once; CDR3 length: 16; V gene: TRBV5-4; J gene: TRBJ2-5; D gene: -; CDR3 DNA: TGTGCCAGCGGTAAACCGGGACTCCGGGGAGCAGAGACCCAGTACTTC; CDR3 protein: CASGKPGLRGAETQYF
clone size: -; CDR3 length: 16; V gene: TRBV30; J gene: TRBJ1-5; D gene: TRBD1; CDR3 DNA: TGTGCCTGGAGTTTAAAGACAGGGACCTCCAATCAGCCCCAGCATTTT; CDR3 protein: CAWSLKTGTSNQPQHF
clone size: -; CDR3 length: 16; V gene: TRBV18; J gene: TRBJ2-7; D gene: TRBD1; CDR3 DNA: TGTGCCAGCTCACTCACCCGGGACAGGGGAGTTTACGAGCAGTACTTC; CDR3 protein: CASSLTRDRGVYEQYF
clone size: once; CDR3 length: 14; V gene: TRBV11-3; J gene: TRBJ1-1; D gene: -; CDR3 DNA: TGTGCCAGCAGCTCCCGGACTGGGAACACTGAAGCTTTCTTT; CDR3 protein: CASSSRTGNTEAFF
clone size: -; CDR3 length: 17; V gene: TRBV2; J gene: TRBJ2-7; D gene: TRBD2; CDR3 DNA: TGTGCCAGCAGTGAAAGGGCTAGCGGGGCGAGCTCCTACGAGCAGTACTTC; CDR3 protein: CASSERASGASSYEQYF
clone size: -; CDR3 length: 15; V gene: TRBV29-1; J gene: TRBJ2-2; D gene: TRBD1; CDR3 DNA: TGCAGCGTTGAAAGAAGGGGGACAGCCACCGGGGAGCTGTTTTTT; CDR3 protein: CSVERRGTATGELFF
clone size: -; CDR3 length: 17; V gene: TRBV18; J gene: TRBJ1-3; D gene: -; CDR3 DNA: TGTGCCAGCTCACCACCAGCCTCCAAGGGGACTGGAAACACCATATATTTT; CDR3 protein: CASSPPASKGTGNTIYF
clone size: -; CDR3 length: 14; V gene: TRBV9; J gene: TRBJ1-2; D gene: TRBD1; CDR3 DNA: TGTGCCAGCAGCGTAGGGGAAACAGGGGGTGGCTACACCTTC; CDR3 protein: CASSVGETGGGYTF
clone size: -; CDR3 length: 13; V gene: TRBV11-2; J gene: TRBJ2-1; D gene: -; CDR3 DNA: TGTGCCAGCAGGAGACTAGAAAGAAGTGAGCAGTTCTTC; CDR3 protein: CASRRLERSEQFF
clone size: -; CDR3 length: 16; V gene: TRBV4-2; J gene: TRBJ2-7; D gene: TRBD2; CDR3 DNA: TGTGCCAGCAGCCAAGCCGGGACTAGCGGAGGATACGAGCAGTACTTC; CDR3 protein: CASSQAGTSGGYEQYF
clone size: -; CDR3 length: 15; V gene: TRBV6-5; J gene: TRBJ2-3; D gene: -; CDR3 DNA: TGTGCCAGCACGTCGTTAGCGAGGCGCACAGATACGCAGTATTTT; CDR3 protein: CASTSLARRTDTQYF
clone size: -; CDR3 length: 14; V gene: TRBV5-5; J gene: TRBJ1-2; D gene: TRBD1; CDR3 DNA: TGTGCCAGCAGGGTTGGACAGGGGAACTATGGCTACACCTTC; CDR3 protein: CASRVGQGNYGYTF
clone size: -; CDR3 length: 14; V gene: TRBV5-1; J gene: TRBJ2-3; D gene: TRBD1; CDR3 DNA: TGCGCCAGCAGCCGGGACAGGGTAACAGATACGCAGTATTTT; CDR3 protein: CASSRDRVTDTQYF
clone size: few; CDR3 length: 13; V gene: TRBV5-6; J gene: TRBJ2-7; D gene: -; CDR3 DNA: TGTGCCAGCAGCCTGCCACATACCTACGAGCAGTACTTC; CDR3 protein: CASSLPHTYEQYF
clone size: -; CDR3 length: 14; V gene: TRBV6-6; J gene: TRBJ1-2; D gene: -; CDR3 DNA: TGTGCCAGCAGTTACGAGGGATTTTACGACGGCTACACCTTC; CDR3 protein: CASSYEGFYDGYTF
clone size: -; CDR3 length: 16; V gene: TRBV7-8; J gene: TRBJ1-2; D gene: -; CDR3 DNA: TGTGCCAGCAGCTTAGGCCCAACCTCAGGGGTCTATGGCTACACCTTC; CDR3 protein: CASSLGPTSGVYGYTF
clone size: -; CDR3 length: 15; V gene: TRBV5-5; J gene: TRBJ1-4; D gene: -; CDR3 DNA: TGTGCCAGCAGCCCCAGCGGGGGGACTAATGAAAAACTGTTTTTT; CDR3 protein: CASSPSGGTNEKLFF
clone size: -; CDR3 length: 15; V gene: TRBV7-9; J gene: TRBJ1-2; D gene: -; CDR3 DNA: TGTGCCAGCAGTTCCTTTCAGGAGGTGGACTATGGCTACACCTTC; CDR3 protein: CASSSFQEVDYGYTF
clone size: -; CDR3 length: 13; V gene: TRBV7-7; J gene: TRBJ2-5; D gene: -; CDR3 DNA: TGTGCTAGCAGCCCCGCGGGGAGAGAGACCCAGTACTTC; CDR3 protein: CASSPAGRETQYF